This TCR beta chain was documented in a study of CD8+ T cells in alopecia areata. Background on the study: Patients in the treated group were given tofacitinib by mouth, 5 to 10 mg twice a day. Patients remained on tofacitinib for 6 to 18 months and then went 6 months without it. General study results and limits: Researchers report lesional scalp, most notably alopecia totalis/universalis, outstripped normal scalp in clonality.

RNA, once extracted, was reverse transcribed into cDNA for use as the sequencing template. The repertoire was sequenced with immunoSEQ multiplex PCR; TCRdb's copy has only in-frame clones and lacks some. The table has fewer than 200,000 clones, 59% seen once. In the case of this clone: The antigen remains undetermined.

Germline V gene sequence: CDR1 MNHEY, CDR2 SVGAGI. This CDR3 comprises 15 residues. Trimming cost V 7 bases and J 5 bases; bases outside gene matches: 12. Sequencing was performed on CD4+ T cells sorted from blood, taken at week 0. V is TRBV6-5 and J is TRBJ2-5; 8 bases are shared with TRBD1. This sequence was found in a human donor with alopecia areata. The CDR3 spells CASILLTGDGETQYF. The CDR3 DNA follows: TGTGCCAGCATCCTATTGACAGGGGACGGGGAGACCCAGTACTTC.